This entry features one T cell receptor (beta chain) sequence. The target antigen is unknown. Mismatch with germline at one junction end may stem from a read error. Treatment of any kind had been given to no patient before thyroid surgery. The sample belongs to a study of metastatic and nonmetastatic thyroid tumors. Turning to the study itself: For malignant and benign thyroid patients, tumor or nodule tissue and blood were the sources whose repertoires were compared.

Study-level findings and limits: It was reportedly found that TCR beta diversity was significantly higher in malignant thyroid tumors than in benign nodules, a difference seen in both blood and tumor samples.

The CDR3 runs 13 residues. Germline values: CDR1 SGHTA, CDR2 FQGNSA. Original analysis: A papillary thyroid cancer distant-metastasis classifier was built from CDR3 differences across clinicopathological groups. TCRdb called clones again from the PCR reads with MiXCR. The V and J calls and clone size are TCRdb's, not the authors'. The sample records around 6,600 clones, around 29% being singletons. The specimen sequenced was adjacent normal tissue. The chain employs TRBV7-2 and TRBJ1-1; TRBD1 is a possible D gene (5 bases). The clonotype was recovered from a male donor with papillary thyroid cancer or a benign thyroid nodule (not recorded which). Some clones in this sample may be carry-over from other donors' samples. Written as DNA, the CDR3 is TGTGCCAGCAGCTTGGGGGGAGCGACTGAATCTTTCTTT. It encodes CASSLGGATESFF.